This T cell receptor (beta chain) originates from a study of T cell clonotyping in hematopoietic cell transplantation. Described time point: recipient sample about 28 days before transplant, after cytoreduction. The germline V gene has CDR1 SGHVS and CDR2 FNYEAQ. Trimming took 8 bases from V and 4 from J; bases not matched to a gene: 10. The CDR3 length is 15 residues. The data were produced by immunoSEQ multiplex PCR, yet TCRdb's version contains in-frame clones alone and is incomplete. The sample lists fewer than 20,000 clones; more than 75% were seen once. This receptor was taken from a man between 45 and 60 years old with acute myeloid leukemia. Some clones in this sample may be carry-over from other donors' samples. The chain uses TRBV7-6 and TRBJ2-3; 9 positions match TRBD2. The sample was peripheral blood mononuclear cells, taken before stem cell transplant. The DNA of the CDR3 is TGTGCCAGCGGACCGACTCGCGGGGGGGCAGATACGCAGTATTTT. Residues: CASGPTRGGADTQYF.